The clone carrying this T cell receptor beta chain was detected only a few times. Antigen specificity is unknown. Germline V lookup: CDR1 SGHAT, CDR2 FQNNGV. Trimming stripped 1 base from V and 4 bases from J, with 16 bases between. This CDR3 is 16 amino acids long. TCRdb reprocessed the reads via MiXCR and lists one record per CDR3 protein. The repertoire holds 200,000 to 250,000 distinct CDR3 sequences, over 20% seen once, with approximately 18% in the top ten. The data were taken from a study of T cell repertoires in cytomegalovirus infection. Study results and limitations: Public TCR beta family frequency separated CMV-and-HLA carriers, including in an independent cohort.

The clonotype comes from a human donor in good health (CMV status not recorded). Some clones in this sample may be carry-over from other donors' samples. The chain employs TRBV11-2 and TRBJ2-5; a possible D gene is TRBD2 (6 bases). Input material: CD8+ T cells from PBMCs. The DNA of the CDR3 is TGTGCCAGCAGCTTAGGAAGGTCGGGGCGGGGAGAGACCCAGTACTTC. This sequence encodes CASSLGRSGRGETQYF.